This record covers a single T cell receptor (beta chain). With a much larger clone just one base away, this may be a read error. In germline, CDR1 is DFQATT, CDR2 SNEGSKA (reference sequence). The CDR3 totals 15 residues. With 3 bases removed from V and 0 bases from J, the gap between germline ends came to 12 bases. Every individual TCR cDNA molecule carried its own unique molecular identifier, which allowed correction of PCR and sequencing errors. A single record per CDR3 protein comes from TCRdb applying MiXCR to the 5' RACE reads. Of about 43,000 distinct CDR3 sequences listed, more than 20% are singletons. Noted time point: blood at routine non-recurrence follow-up after resection. The authors sequenced whole RNA from tumor, nontumor lung or frozen PBMC without sorting. This entry comes from a study of spatial heterogeneity in lung cancer. Whole-study context: There were, on average, more than 8.5 raw-read appearances for each unique TCR and UMI combination.

The starting material was PBMCs, obtained at follow-up. The TCR sequence derives from a female donor with early-stage non-small cell lung cancer. The chain is built from TRBV20-1 and TRBJ2-1; D might be TRBD2 (5 bases). The DNA of the CDR3 is TGCAGTGCTAGTCGAGCGGAAGTCTCCTACAATGAGCAGTTCTTC. Amino acids: CSASRAEVSYNEQFF.